This section outlines one T cell receptor (beta chain) sequence together with its context. Its specificity is not known. With the Oncomine TCR Beta short-read assay, DNA from cultured CD4+ T cells was sequenced. A single record per CDR3 protein comes from TCRdb applying MiXCR to the PCR reads. The sample consists of about 15,000 distinct CDR3 sequences, 73% of them appearing once. This entry belongs to a study of vaccination and CD4 T cells after COVID-19. Background on the study: Post-vaccine sampling followed dose two by a median roughly 74 days (range 14 to 241). Stimuli were overlapping spike peptide pools of SARS-CoV-2 and three common cold coronaviruses (HCoV-NL63, HCoV-OC43, HCoV-229E).

As to treatment: roughly 11-day PBMC culture with coronavirus spike peptide pools or control peptides (ViraFEST assay). Antigen-specific T cell expansion with peptide pools preceded TCR sequencing in the ViraFEST approach. Specimen: CD4+ T cells from blood, cultured in vitro. This sequence was found in a human donor who had recovered from COVID-19.

CDR3 amino acids: CASSESSRGYGYTF. Here the CDR3 DNA reads TGTGCCAGCAGTGAATCTTCCCGGGGCTATGGCTACACCTTC. The chain links TRBV2 to TRBJ1-2; D not resolved. V lost 2 bases, J lost 4 bases, and 11 bases lay in between. The CDR3 has 14 amino acids. Per the germline V gene, CDR1 is SNHLY and CDR2 is FYNNEI.